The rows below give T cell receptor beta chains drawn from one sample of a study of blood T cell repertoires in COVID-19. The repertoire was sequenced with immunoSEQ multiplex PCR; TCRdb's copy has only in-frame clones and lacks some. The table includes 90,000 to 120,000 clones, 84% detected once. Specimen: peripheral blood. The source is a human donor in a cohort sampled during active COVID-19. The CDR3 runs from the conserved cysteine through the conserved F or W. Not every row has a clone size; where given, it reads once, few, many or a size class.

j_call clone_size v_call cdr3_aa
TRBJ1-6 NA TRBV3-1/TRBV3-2 CASRLGESPLHF
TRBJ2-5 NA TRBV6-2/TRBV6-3 CASSYVGKETQYF
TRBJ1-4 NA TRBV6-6 CASSQGPGEKLFF
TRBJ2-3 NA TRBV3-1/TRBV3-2 CASSQDGSKTDTQYF
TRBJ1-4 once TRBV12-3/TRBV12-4 CASTRGTNEKLFF
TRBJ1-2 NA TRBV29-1 CSVEGRGGDYGYTF
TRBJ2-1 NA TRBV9 CASSETGGSTNEQFF
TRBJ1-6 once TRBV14 CASRPGVYNSPLHF
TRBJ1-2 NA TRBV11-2 CASSSRTGEFGYTF
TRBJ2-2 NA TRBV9 CASSGETTGELFF
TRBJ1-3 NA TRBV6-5 CASSTSASSGNTIYF
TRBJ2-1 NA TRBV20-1 CSASGGLAGHYNEQFF
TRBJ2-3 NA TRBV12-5 CASGTEGYTDTQYF
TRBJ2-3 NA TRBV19 CASSTTSGRARYLDTQYF
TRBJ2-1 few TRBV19 CASRGLAGVYNEQFF
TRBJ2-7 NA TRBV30 CAWGMGGGVEQYF
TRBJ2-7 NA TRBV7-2 CASSHYPNSGRASYEQYF
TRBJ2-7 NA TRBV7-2 CASSTTSGGRYEQYF
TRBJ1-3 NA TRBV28 CASSSPDRAGGNTIYF
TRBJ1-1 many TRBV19 CASPRSEAFF